This T cell receptor beta chain was sequenced during a study of T cells in Graves' hyperthyroidism and ophthalmopathy. General observations from the study: Ophthalmopathy got predicted by the model a median around 6.8 months before its onset. Blood held most thyroid clonotypes expanded above 0.001 frequency.

To note about this clonotype: Its antigen is not known.

The CDR3 has 13 amino acids. V lost 7 bases and J lost 5, with 13 bases in between. Amplified TCR beta CDR3 regions came from RNA transcripts. First-round RT-PCR with HTBI primers amplified the TCR CDR3 region. TCRdb redid the calling of the multiplex PCR reads with MiXCR, one entry per CDR3 protein. The sample has around 690,000 distinct CDR3 sequences; around a sixth are singletons. The chain couples TRBV12-3 or TRBV12-4 to TRBJ2-3; possibly TRBD2 for D (6 bases). Sequenced sample: blood. The sequence was obtained from a man aged 45-65 years with Graves' hyperthyroidism. DNA of the CDR3: TGTGCCAGCACCCTGGGGGGAGGAGATACGCAGTATTTT. Its protein product is CASTLGGGDTQYF.